Listed below are T cell receptor beta chains from one sample, sequenced in a study of T-cell reconstitution after alpha-beta-depleted transplantation in children. TCRdb reprocessed the PCR reads with MiXCR, giving one entry per CDR3 protein. This table holds a few hundred thousand distinct CDR3 sequences, approximately 10% found once. This material consisted of PBMCs from the stem cell graft donor, taken from the stem cell graft. These receptor sequences come from a human donor who donated a stem cell graft to a child with acute lymphoblastic leukemia. The CDR3 runs from the conserved cysteine through the conserved F or W. Each record gives: J gene, clone size, V gene, CDR3 length, D gene, CDR3 DNA, CDR3 protein. A D gene is named only where the DNA matches it firmly. Only some rows state a clone size, as once, few, many or a class for expanded clones.

>TRBJ2-1|NA|TRBV5-1|15|TRBD2
TGCGCCAGCAGAACCGGGACTACATTTCAGGATGAGCAGTTCTTC
CASRTGTTFQDEQFF
>TRBJ2-1|NA|TRBV27|15|NA
TGTGCCAGCAGTTTTATCGGGAGCTCCTACAATGAGCAGTTCTTC
CASSFIGSSYNEQFF
>TRBJ2-1|few|TRBV6-1|18|TRBD1
TGTGCCAGCGCTCGCCGAAAATTAGTAGGACAGGGCTACAATGAGCAGTTCTTC
CASARRKLVGQGYNEQFF
>TRBJ2-7|few|TRBV28|19|TRBD1
TGTGCCAGCAGTTTAGATCCCCGGACAGGGGGAATACCAGCCTACGAGCAGTACTTC
CASSLDPRTGGIPAYEQYF
>TRBJ1-4|many|TRBV5-1|15|TRBD1
TGCGCCAGCAGCTTGGAGGGACAGGGGTATGAAAAACTGTTTTTT
CASSLEGQGYEKLFF
>TRBJ2-3|NA|TRBV20-1|15|TRBD1
TGCAGTGTCGACGACAGGGGGGAGGGCACAGATACGCAGTATTTT
CSVDDRGEGTDTQYF
>TRBJ2-1|few|TRBV20-1|15|TRBD2
TGCAGTGCTAGAGATCGAACTAGCGGGAGCAATGAGCAGTTCTTC
CSARDRTSGSNEQFF
>TRBJ2-3|NA|TRBV27|16|TRBD1
TGTGCCAGCAGAAGACAGGGGTGGTACTTCACAGATACGCAGTATTTT
CASRRQGWYFTDTQYF
>TRBJ1-6|few|TRBV28|14|NA
TGTGCCAGCCGAGGGTCCCTAGTTAATTCACCCCTCCACTTT
CASRGSLVNSPLHF
>TRBJ2-1|NA|TRBV12-3/TRBV12-4|16|TRBD2
TGTGCCAGCAGCGGGACTAGCGGGATGGGTTACAATGAGCAGTTCTTC
CASSGTSGMGYNEQFF
>TRBJ1-2|many|TRBV21-1|18|NA
NA
CASSKVGLGTGDTYGYTF
>TRBJ2-7|few|TRBV20-1|16|NA
TGCAGTGCTAGAGCTGAGACAGGAACCTTTTCCTACGAGCAGTACTTC
CSARAETGTFSYEQYF
>TRBJ2-3|NA|TRBV4-1|17|TRBD1
TGCGCCAGCAGCCAACTTACCGGGACAGGGTCCCAGGATACGCAGTATTTT
CASSQLTGTGSQDTQYF
>TRBJ2-4|NA|TRBV5-1|17|NA
TGCGCCAGCAGCTTATTAATTACCACAGGGGCCAAAAACATTCAGTACTTC
CASSLLITTGAKNIQYF
>TRBJ2-7|few|TRBV4-2|12|NA
TGTGCCAGCAGCCAAGATGTTCTAGCGCCAATCTTC
CASSQDVLAPIF
>TRBJ1-2|NA|TRBV18|16|NA
TGTGCCAGCTCACAAAACCAAGGGTCTAGTAACTATGGCTACACCTTC
CASSQNQGSSNYGYTF
>TRBJ2-1|many|TRBV4-1|19|TRBD2
TGCGCCAGCAGCCCCCCCGGAACTACGGGAGGTCCATATTACAATGAGCAGTTCTTC
CASSPPGTTGGPYYNEQFF
>TRBJ1-5|NA|TRBV12-3/TRBV12-4|15|NA
TGTGCCAGCAGTTTTCGGGGGGCAGGCAATCAGCCCCAGCATTTT
CASSFRGAGNQPQHF
>TRBJ1-5|NA|TRBV15|20|TRBD1
TGTGCCACCAGCCTTATGCCGGGGACAGGGGGGGGCAGTCGCAATCAGCCCCAGCATTTT
CATSLMPGTGGGSRNQPQHF
>TRBJ2-2|few|TRBV6-2/TRBV6-3|13|NA
TGTGCCAGCAGTTACGAAGGGACCGGGGAGCTGTTTTTT
CASSYEGTGELFF
>TRBJ2-7|many|TRBV6-2/TRBV6-3|15|TRBD1
TGTGCCAGCAGTTACACGGACAGGATTCGAAACGAGCAGTACTTC
CASSYTDRIRNEQYF
>TRBJ2-5|NA|TRBV20-1|16|TRBD2
TGCAGTGCTAGAGGTGCTAGCGGGAGAGTTCAAGAGACCCAGTACTTC
CSARGASGRVQETQYF
>TRBJ2-1|many|TRBV9|14|TRBD2
TGTGCCAGCAGCGTGACTAGCAGGTACAATGAGCAGTTCTTC
CASSVTSRYNEQFF
>TRBJ2-4|NA|TRBV28|14|TRBD1
TGTGCCAGCAGGCGACCGGGACAGAAAAACATTCAGTACTTC
CASRRPGQKNIQYF
>TRBJ1-5|few|TRBV6-1|12|NA
TGTGCCAGCAGAGTGGGACTACGGCCCCAGCATTTT
CASRVGLRPQHF
>TRBJ1-4|NA|TRBV7-8|17|NA
TGTGCCAGCAGCTTAGAATACTCCGGCAGGGTTTCTGAAAAACTGTTTTTT
CASSLEYSGRVSEKLFF
>TRBJ2-7|many|TRBV7-9|15|NA
TGTGCCAGCAGCTATGTGGGAGGAATACCCTACGAGCAGTACTTC
CASSYVGGIPYEQYF
>TRBJ2-1|few|TRBV11-2|15|TRBD1
TGTGCCAGCAGCTTAGTTGGGACAGGTTCTGGTGAGCAGTTCTTC
CASSLVGTGSGEQFF
>TRBJ2-1|few|TRBV20-1|13|NA
TGCAGTGCTAGAGGGCCTCCCGGTGCTGAGCAGTTCTTC
CSARGPPGAEQFF
>TRBJ2-7|many|TRBV5-1|12|NA
TGCGCCAGCAGCTACGACAGATACGAGCAGTACTTC
CASSYDRYEQYF
>TRBJ2-7|NA|TRBV7-9|15|TRBD1
TGTGCCAGCAGCTTAGGGTTCGGACAGGTCCACGAGCAGTACTTC
CASSLGFGQVHEQYF
>TRBJ2-1|many|TRBV27|16|TRBD2
TGTGCCAGCAGTTCGGGGACTAGCGGGATATACAATGAGCAGTTCTTC
CASSSGTSGIYNEQFF
>TRBJ1-4|many|TRBV7-2|12|NA
TGTGCCAGCACCCCGGGCGGTGAAAAACTGTTTTTT
CASTPGGEKLFF
>TRBJ2-7|few|TRBV20-1|17|TRBD1
TGCAGTGCTAGAGGGGGCCCCCTCGACAGGGGGTCTTACGAGCAGTACTTC
CSARGGPLDRGSYEQYF
>TRBJ2-7|NA|TRBV20-1|13|NA
TGCAGTGCTAGAAACGGGGTCACCTACGAGCAGTACTTC
CSARNGVTYEQYF
>TRBJ2-5|few|TRBV28|14|NA
TGTGCCAGCAGTTTAAAAGTGGGGGTCCGGACCCAGTACTTC
CASSLKVGVRTQYF
>TRBJ2-6|few|TRBV12-3/TRBV12-4|19|NA
TGTGCCTGCAGTCTCTCCCCGACGAGAGGCCTCTCTGGGGCCAACGTCCTGACTTTC
CACSLSPTRGLSGANVLTF
>TRBJ1-5|NA|TRBV25-1|16|NA
TGTGCCAGCAGTCCCGGTGCCGGGTTCCTAGATCAGCCCCAGCATTTT
CASSPGAGFLDQPQHF
>TRBJ2-1|few|TRBV7-2|19|TRBD2
TGTGCCAGCAGCGGGCGCGGGACTAGCGGGAGAAGGTCCTACAATGAGCAGTTCTTC
CASSGRGTSGRRSYNEQFF
>TRBJ2-6|few|TRBV7-3|17|NA
TGTGCCAGCAGCTTAATGGGCCGGGGCTCTGGGGCCAACGTCCTGACTTTC
CASSLMGRGSGANVLTF
>TRBJ2-7|few|TRBV20-1|13|TRBD1
TGCAGTGCTAGGTTCGGGACAGTACACGAGCAGTACTTC
CSARFGTVHEQYF